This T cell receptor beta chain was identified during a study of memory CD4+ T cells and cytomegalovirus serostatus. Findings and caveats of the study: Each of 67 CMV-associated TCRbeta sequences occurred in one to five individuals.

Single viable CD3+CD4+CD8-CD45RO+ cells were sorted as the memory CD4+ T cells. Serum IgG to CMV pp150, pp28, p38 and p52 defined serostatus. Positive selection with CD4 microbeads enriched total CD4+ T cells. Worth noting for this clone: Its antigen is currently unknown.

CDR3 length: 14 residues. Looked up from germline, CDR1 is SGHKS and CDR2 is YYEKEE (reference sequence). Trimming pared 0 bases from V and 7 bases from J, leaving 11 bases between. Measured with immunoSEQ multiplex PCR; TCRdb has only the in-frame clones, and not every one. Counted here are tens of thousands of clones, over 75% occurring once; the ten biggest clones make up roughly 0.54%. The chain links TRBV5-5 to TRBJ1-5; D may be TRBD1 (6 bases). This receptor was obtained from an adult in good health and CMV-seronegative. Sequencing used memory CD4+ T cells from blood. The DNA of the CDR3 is TGTGCCAGCAGCTTGGATGGGGGCAGGCAGCCCCAGCATTTT. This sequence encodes CASSLDGGRQPQHF.